The clone carrying this T cell receptor beta chain was observed a single time. This entry comes from a study of T cell changes during pregnancy in multiple sclerosis. Measured with immunoSEQ multiplex PCR; TCRdb has only the in-frame clones, and not every one. The sample has around 95,000 clones; about 90% are singletons. The TCR was taken from a female donor with multiple sclerosis, enrolled in a pregnancy study. Sequenced here: peripheral blood, sampled after pregnancy.

CDR3 amino acids: CASSLQHPGQGYGYTF. For the CDR3, the DNA is TGTGCCAGCAGCTTGCAACATCCGGGACAGGGCTATGGCTACACCTTC. The chain uses TRBV5-4 and TRBJ1-2; TRBD1 aligns across 9 bases. Germline V gene data show CDR1 as SGHNT and CDR2 as YYREEE (reference sequence). The V and J ends lost 1 base and 4 bases, in that order; junction bases with no gene match: 8. The CDR3 sequence is 16 residues long.